This T cell receptor (beta chain) was obtained from a study of shared clonotypes between healthy human individuals. Clones were sequenced by immunoSEQ multiplex PCR, and TCRdb holds only the in-frame ones, with some missing. The sample contains some 2 million clones, roughly 95% of which appear only once. This CDR3 is built from 17 residues. V dropped 4 bases and J dropped 2; count of bases not matched to a gene: 8. The germline gives CDR1 SGHNT, CDR2 YENEEA. Positive CCR7 selection of CD45RO-negative cells yielded the naive CD8 cells, and terminally differentiated effector memory CD45RA+ cells were excluded.

The sequence came from a young man in good health. This chain links TRBV11-3 with TRBJ2-7; 13 bases match TRBD2. The sample consisted of naive CD8+ T cells sorted from blood. CDR3: CASSSSGTSGNTYEQYF. For the CDR3, the DNA is TGTGCCAGCAGCTCCTCTGGGACTAGCGGGAACACCTACGAGCAGTACTTC.